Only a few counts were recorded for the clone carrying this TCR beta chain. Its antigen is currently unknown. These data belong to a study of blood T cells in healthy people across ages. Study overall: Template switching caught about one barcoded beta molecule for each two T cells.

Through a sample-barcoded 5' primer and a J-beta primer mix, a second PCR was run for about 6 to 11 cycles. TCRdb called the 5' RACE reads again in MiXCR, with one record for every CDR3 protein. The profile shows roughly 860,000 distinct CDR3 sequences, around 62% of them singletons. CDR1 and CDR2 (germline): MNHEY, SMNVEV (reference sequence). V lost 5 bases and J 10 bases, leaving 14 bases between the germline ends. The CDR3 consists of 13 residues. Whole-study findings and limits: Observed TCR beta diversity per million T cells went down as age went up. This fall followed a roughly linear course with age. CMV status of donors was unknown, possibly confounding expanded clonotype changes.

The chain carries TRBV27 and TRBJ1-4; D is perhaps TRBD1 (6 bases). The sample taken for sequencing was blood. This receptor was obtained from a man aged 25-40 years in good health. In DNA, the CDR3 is TGTGCCAGCAGTCTAAGTGACAGGAGAAAACTGTTTTTT. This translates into CASSLSDRRKLFF.